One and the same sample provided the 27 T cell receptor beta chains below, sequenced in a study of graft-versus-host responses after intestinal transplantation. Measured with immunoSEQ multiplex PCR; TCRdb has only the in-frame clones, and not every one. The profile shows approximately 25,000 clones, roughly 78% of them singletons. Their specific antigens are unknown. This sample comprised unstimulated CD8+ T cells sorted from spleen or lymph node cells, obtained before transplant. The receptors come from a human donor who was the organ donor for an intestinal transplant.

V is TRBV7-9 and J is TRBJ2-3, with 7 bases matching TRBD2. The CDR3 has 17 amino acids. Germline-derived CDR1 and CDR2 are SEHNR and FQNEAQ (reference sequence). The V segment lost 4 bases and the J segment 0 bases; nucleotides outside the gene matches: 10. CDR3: CASSSLSGGGSTDTQYF. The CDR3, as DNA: TGTGCCAGCAGCTCCCTCAGTGGGGGGGGAAGCACAGATACGCAGTATTTT.

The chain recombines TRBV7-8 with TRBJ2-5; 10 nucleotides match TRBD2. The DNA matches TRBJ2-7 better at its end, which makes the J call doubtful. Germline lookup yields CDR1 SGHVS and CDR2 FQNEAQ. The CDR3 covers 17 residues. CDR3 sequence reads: CASSLYTGTSDPYEQYF. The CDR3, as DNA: TGTGCCAGCAGCTTATATACCGGGACTAGCGACCCCTACGAGCAGTACTTC.

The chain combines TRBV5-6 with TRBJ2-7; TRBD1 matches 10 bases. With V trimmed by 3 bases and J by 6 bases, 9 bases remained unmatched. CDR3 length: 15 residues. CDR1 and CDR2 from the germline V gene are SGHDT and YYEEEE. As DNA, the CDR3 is TGTGCCAGCAGCTCGATCGACAGGGGGCTTGGCGAGCAGTACTTC. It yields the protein CASSSIDRGLGEQYF. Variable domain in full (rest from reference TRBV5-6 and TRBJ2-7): DAGVTQSPTHLIKTRGQQVTLRCSPKSGHDTVSWYQQALGQGPQFIFQYYEEEERQRGNFPDRFSGHQFPNYSSELNVNALLLGDSALYLCASSSIDRGLGEQYFGPGTRLTVT.

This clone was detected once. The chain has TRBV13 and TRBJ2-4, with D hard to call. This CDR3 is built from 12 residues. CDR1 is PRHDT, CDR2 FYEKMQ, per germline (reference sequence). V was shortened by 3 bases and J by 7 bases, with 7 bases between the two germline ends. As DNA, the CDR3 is TGTGCCAGCAGCTTTTCCGGTAACATTCAGTACTTC. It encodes CASSFSGNIQYF.

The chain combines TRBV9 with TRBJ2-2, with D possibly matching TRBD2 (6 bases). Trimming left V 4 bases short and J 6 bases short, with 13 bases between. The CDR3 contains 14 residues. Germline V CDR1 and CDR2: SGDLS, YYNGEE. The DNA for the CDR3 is TGTGCCAGCAGCACGTCGGACTACTCCGGGGAGCTGTTTTTT. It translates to CASSTSDYSGELFF.

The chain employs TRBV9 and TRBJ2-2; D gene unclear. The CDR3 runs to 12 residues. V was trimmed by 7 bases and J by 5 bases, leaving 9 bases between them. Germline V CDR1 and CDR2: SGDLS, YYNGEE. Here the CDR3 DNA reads TGTGCCAGCTCGAAAGGGACCGGGGAGCTGTTTTTT. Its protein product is CASSKGTGELFF.

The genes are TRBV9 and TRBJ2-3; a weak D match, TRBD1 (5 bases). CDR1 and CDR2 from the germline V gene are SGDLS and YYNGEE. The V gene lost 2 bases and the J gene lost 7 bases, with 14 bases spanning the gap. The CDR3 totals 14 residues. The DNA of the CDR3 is TGTGCCAGCAGCGTTGGGCAGGGAATCCATACGCAGTATTTT. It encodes CASSVGQGIHTQYF.

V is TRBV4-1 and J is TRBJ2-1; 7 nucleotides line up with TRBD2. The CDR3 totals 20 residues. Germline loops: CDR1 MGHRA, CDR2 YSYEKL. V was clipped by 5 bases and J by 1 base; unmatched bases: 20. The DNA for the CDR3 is TGCGCCAGCAGCTATCTTCCGCCGTTGTCCAGCGGGACTTCCTACAATGAGCAGTTCTTC. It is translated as CASSYLPPLSSGTSYNEQFF.

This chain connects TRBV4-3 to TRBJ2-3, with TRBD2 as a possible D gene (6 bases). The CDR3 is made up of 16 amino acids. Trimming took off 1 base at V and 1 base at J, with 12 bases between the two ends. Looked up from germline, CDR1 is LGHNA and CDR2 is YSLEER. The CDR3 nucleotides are TGCGCCAGCAGCCAAGTCTCTAGCGCCGGCACAGATACGCAGTATTTT. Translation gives CASSQVSSAGTDTQYF.

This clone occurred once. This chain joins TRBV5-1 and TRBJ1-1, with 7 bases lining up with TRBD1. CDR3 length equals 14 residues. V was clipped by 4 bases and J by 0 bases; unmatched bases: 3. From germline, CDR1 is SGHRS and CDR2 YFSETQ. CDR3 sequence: CASSQGVMNTEAFF. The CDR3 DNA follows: TGCGCCAGCAGCCAGGGGGTAATGAACACTGAAGCTTTCTTT.

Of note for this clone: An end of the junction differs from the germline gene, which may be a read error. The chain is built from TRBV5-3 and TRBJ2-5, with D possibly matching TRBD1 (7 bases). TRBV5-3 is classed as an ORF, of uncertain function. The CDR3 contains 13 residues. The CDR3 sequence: CARSLAGGETQYF. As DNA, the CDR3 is TGTGCCAGAAGTTTGGCAGGGGGGGAGACCCAGTACTTC.

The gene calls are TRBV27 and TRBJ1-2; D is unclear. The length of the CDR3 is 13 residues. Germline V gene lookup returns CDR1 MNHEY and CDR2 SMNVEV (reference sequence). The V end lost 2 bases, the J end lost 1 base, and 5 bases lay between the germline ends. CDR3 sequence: CASSLSGNYGYTF. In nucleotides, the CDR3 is TGTGCCAGCAGTTTAAGCGGTAACTATGGCTACACCTTC.

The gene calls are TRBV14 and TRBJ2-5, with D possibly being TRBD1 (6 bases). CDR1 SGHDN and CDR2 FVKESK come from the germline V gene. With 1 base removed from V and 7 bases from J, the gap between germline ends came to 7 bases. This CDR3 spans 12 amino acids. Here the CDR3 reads CASSQGGGTQYF. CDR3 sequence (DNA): TGTGCCAGCAGCCAAGGAGGGGGGACCCAGTACTTC.

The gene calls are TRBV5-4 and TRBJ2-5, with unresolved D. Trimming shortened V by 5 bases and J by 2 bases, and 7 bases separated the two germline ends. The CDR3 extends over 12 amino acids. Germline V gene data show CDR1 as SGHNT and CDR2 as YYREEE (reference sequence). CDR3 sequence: CASRGGQETQYF. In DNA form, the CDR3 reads TGTGCCAGCAGAGGCGGTCAAGAGACCCAGTACTTC.

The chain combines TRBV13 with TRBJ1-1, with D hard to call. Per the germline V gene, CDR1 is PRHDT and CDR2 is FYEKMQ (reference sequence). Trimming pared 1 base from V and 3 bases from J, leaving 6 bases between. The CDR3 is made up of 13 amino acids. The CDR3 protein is CASSLAYDTEAFF. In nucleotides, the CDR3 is TGTGCCAGCAGCTTAGCGTATGACACTGAAGCTTTCTTT.

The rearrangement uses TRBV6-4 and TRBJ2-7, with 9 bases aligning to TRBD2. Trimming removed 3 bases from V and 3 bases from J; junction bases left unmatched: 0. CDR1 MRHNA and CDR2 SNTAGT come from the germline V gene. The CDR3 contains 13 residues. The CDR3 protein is CASSETSGYEQYF. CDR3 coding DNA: TGTGCCAGCAGTGAGACTAGCGGCTACGAGCAGTACTTC.

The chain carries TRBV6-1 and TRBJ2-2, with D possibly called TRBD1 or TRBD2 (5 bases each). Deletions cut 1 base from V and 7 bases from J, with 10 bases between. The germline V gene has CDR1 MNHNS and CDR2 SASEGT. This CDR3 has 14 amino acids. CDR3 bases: TGTGCCAGCAGTGAAGGTTTTGGGGGCGGGGAGCTGTTTTTT. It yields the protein CASSEGFGGGELFF.

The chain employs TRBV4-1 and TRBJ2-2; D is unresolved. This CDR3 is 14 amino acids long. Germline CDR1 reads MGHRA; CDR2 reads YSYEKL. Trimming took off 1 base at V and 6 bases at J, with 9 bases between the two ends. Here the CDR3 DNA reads TGCGCCAGCAGCCAAGCTCCGGTTTCCGGGGAGCTGTTTTTT. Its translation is CASSQAPVSGELFF.

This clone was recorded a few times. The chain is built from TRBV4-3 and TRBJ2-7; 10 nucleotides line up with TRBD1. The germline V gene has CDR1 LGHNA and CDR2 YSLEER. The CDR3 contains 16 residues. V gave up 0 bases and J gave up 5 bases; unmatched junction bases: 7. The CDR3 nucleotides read TGCGCCAGCAGCCAAGACACGGACAGGGGGACCCACGAGCAGTACTTC. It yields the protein CASSQDTDRGTHEQYF.

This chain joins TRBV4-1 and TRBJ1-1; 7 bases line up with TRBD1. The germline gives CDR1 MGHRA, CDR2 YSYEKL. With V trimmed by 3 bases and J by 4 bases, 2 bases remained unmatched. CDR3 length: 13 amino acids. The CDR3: CASSQSGGTEAFF. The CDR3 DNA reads TGCGCCAGCAGCCAGTCAGGGGGCACTGAAGCTTTCTTT.

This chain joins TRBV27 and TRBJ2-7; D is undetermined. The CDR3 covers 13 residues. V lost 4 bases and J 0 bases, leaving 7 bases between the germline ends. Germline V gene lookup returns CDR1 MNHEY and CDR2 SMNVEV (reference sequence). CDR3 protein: CASSYRDSYEQYF. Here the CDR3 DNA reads TGTGCCAGCAGTTATAGGGACTCCTACGAGCAGTACTTC.

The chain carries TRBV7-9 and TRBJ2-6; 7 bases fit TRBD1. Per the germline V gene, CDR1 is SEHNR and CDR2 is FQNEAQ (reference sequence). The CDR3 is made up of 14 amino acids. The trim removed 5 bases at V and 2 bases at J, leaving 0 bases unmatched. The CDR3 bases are TGTGCCAGCAGCCAGGGGGCTGGGGCCAACGTCCTGACTTTC. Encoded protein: CASSQGAGANVLTF.

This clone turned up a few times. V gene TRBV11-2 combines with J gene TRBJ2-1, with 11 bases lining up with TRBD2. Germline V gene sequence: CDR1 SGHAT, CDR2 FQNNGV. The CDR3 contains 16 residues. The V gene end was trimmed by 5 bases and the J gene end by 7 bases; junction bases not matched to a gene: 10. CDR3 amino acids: CASSLRASGGHNEQFF. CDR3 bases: TGTGCCAGCAGCCTCCGGGCTAGCGGGGGGCATAATGAGCAGTTCTTC.

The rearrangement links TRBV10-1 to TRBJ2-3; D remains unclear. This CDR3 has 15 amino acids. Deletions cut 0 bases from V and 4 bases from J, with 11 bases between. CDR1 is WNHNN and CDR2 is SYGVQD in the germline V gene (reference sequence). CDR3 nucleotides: TGCGCCAGCAGTGAGTCGGACCTTCCGCCAGATACGCAGTATTTT. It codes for CASSESDLPPDTQYF.

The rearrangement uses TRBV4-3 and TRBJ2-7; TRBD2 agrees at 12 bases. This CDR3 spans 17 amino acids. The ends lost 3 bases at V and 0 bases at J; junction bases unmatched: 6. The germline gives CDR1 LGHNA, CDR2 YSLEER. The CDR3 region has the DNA TGCGCCAGCAGCCACGAGCTAGCGGGGGGGCGCTCCTACGAGCAGTACTTC. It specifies CASSHELAGGRSYEQYF.

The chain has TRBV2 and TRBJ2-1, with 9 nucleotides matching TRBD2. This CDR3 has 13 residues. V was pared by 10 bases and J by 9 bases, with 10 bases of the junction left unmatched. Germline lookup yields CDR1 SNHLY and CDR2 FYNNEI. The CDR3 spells CAKAGGGRGEQFF. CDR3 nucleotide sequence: TGTGCCAAAGCGGGAGGTGGGAGGGGTGAGCAGTTCTTC.

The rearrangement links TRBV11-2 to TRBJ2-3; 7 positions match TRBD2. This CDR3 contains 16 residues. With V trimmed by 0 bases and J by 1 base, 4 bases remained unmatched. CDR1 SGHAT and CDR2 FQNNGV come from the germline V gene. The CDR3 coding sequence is TGTGCCAGCAGCTTAGAACCGGGGGGTCGCACAGATACGCAGTATTTT. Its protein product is CASSLEPGGRTDTQYF.